This T cell receptor beta chain was recorded in a study of CD8 T cells in Susac syndrome. Study-wide background: Patients with Susac syndrome had blood drawn and were at that point therapy-naive, on corticosteroids, or on intravenous immunoglobulin alone.

This clonotype was counted a single time. Reverse transcription of roughly 0.45 to 1 ug RNA used random hexamers. A multiplex approach, immunoSEQ multiplex PCR, amplified TCR beta CDR3 across 54 Vbeta and 13 Jbeta. MiXCR, run by TCRdb on the immunoSEQ multiplex PCR reads, gives a single entry per CDR3 protein. The repertoire holds 130,000 or so distinct CDR3 sequences, about 95% seen once, with 0.28% in the top ten. CDR1 and CDR2 from the germline V gene are LNHNV and YYDKDF (reference sequence). Trimming removed 5 bases from V and 5 bases from J; junction bases left unmatched: 12. The CDR3 has 16 residues.

The clonotype was recovered from a human donor with Susac syndrome. The chain recombines TRBV15 with TRBJ1-2, with TRBD1 matching 9 bases. The material sequenced was CD8+ T cells from PBMCs. CDR3 nucleotide sequence: TGTGCCACCAGCTCAAGCCAAACGGGACAGGGATATGGCTACACCTTC. Translation gives CATSSSQTGQGYGYTF.